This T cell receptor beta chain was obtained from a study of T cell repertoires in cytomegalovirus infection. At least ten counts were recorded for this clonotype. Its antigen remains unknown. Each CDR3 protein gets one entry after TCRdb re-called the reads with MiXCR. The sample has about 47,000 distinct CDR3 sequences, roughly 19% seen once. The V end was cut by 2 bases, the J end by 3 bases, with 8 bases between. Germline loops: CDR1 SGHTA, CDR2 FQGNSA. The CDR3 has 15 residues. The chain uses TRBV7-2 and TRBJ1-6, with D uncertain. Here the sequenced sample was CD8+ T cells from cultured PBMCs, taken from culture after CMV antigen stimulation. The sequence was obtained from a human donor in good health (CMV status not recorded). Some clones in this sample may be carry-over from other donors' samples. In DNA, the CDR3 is TGTGCCAGCAGCTTAATGCCTCTCTATAATTCACCCCTCCACTTT. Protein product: CASSLMPLYNSPLHF. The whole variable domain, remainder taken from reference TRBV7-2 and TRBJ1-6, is GAGVSQSPSNKVTEKGKDVELRCDPISGHTALYWYRQSLGQGLEFLIYFQGNSAPDKSGLPSDRFSAERTGGSVSTLTIQRTQQEDSAVYLCASSLMPLYNSPLHFGNGTRLTVT.